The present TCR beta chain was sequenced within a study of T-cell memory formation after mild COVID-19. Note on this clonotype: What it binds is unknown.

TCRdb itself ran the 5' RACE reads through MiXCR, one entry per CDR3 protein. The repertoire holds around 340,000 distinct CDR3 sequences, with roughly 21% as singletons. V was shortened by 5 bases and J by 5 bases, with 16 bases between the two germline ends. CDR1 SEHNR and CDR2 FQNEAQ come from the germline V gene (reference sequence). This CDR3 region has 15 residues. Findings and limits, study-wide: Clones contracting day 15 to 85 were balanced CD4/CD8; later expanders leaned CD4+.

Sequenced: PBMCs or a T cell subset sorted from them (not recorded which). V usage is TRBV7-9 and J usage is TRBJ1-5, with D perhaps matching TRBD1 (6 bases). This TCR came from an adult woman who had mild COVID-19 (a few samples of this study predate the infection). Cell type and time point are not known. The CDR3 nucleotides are TGTGCCAGCAGCCGCGTACAGGGAGGGGATCAGCCCCAGCATTTT. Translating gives CASSRVQGGDQPQHF.